The 13 T cell receptor beta chains in this list originate from one sample, sequenced in a study of PD-1 blockade in classical Hodgkin lymphoma. All patients relapsed after autologous stem cell transplantation, and brentuximab vedotin exposure varied. Negative magnetic selection isolated CD4+ T cells from thawed PBMCs. Measured with immunoSEQ multiplex PCR; TCRdb has only the in-frame clones, and not every one. The sample records around 6,200 clones, approximately 81% being singletons. The input for sequencing was CD4+ T cells from blood, taken at baseline. The source is a human donor with classical Hodgkin lymphoma.

V and J are TRBV5-1 and TRBJ2-5; 9 bases agree with TRBD1. Germline lookup yields CDR1 SGHRS and CDR2 YFSETQ. Losses at the gene ends were 4 bases for V and 4 bases for J; bases not matched to a gene: 2. This CDR3 spans 13 amino acids. CDR3 sequence reads: CASSPTGGETQYF. CDR3 DNA: TGCGCCAGCAGCCCGACAGGGGGAGAGACCCAGTACTTC. Variable domain in full (rest from reference TRBV5-1 and TRBJ2-5): KAGVTQTPRYLIKTRGQQVTLSCSPISGHRSVSWYQQTPGQGLQFLFEYFSETQRNKGNFPGRFSGRQFSNSRSEMNVSTLELGDSALYLCASSPTGGETQYFGPGTRLLVL.

This clone occurred a few times. The chain uses TRBV28 and TRBJ2-3, with 9 bases matching TRBD1. Unmatched junction bases numbered 7, after V lost 4 bases and J lost 2 bases. The CDR3 covers 16 residues. CDR1 is MDHEN and CDR2 is SYDVKM in the germline V gene. CDR3 sequence (DNA): TGTGCCAGCAGTTCGGGACAGGGTATTAACACAGATACGCAGTATTTT. It translates to CASSSGQGINTDTQYF.

The chain is built from TRBV4-2 and TRBJ2-5; TRBD2 agrees at 7 bases. V trimming: 0 bases; J trimming: 5 bases; junction bases outside the gene matches: 3. Germline V CDR1 and CDR2: LGHNA, YNFKEQ. The CDR3 length is 14 residues. This chain's CDR3 is CASSQDHGGETQYF. In DNA form, the CDR3 reads TGTGCCAGCAGCCAAGATCACGGGGGGGAGACCCAGTACTTC.

The chain combines TRBV5-6 with TRBJ1-2, with TRBD1 matching 7 bases. V dropped 0 bases and J dropped 8; count of bases not matched to a gene: 7. This CDR3 comprises 14 residues. Looked up from germline, CDR1 is SGHDT and CDR2 is YYEEEE. The CDR3 sequence: CASSLDRGLGGYTF. CDR3 sequence (DNA): TGTGCCAGCAGCTTGGACAGGGGACTTGGGGGCTACACCTTC.

The rearrangement links TRBV10-1 to TRBJ2-1; D is possibly TRBD2 (5 bases). Germline V gives CDR1 WNHNN, CDR2 SYGVQD (reference sequence). CDR3 length: 13 residues. V was cut by 6 bases and J by 7 bases, with 13 bases left in between. The CDR3 region is CASRDSGGNEQFF. The CDR3 bases are TGCGCCAGCAGGGACTCGGGTGGGAATGAGCAGTTCTTC.

This chain connects TRBV11-2 to TRBJ1-2, with 8 bases aligning to TRBD1. With V trimmed by 3 bases and J by 6 bases, 3 bases remained unmatched. This CDR3 region has 13 residues. Per germline, CDR1 SGHAT and CDR2 FQNNGV. CDR3 protein: CASSFGQGDGYTF. For the CDR3, the DNA is TGTGCCAGCAGCTTCGGACAGGGAGATGGCTACACCTTC.

V is TRBV28 and J is TRBJ2-5; TRBD2 matches at 7 bases. The junction had 5 bases not matched to a gene; V was cut back by 4 bases and J by 3 bases. Germline loops: CDR1 MDHEN, CDR2 SYDVKM. CDR3 size: 14 residues. CDR3 residues: CASSSHRGEETQYF. CDR3 bases: TGTGCCAGCAGTTCCCACCGGGGGGAAGAGACCCAGTACTTC.

This clone was seen just once. V and J are TRBV14 and TRBJ1-1; maybe TRBD1 (6 bases). Per the germline V gene, CDR1 is SGHDN and CDR2 is FVKESK. The CDR3 is 17 residues long. V lost 0 bases, J lost 0 bases, and 14 bases lay in between. The CDR3 bases are TGTGCCAGCAGCCAAGAGGTGGGGGCCGGGGTGAACACTGAAGCTTTCTTT. It yields the protein CASSQEVGAGVNTEAFF.

The chain combines TRBV7-8 with TRBJ2-7; the match to TRBD2 covers 10 bases. V was pared by 1 base and J by 3 bases, with 3 bases of the junction left unmatched. The germline V gene encodes CDR1 SGHVS and CDR2 FQNEAQ. The CDR3 length is 15 residues. CDR3 in amino acids: CASSLELAGHYEQYF. CDR3 coding DNA: TGTGCCAGCAGCTTAGAACTAGCGGGGCACTACGAGCAGTACTTC.

This chain joins TRBV7-2 and TRBJ2-2, with 11 bases identical to TRBD1. V lost 7 bases to trimming and J lost 7 bases; unmatched junction nucleotides: 8. The germline V gene encodes CDR1 SGHTA and CDR2 FQGNSA. This CDR3 spans 15 amino acids. CDR3 sequence reads: CASTWDRGFNGELFF. CDR3 bases: TGTGCCAGCACCTGGGACAGGGGGTTTAACGGGGAGCTGTTTTTT.

The chain has TRBV7-9 and TRBJ1-4; no reliable D call. CDR1 SEHNR and CDR2 FQNEAQ come from the germline V gene (reference sequence). CDR3 length: 16 amino acids. Trimming took off 0 bases at V and 0 bases at J, with 8 bases between the two ends. CDR3 in amino acids: CASSLALGPTNEKLFF. The CDR3 bases are TGTGCCAGCAGCTTAGCGCTGGGTCCAACTAATGAAAAACTGTTTTTT.

CDR3 loop: CASSRDRPTTDQYF. CDR3 coding DNA: TGTGCCAGCAGCCGGGACAGACCGACAACCGATCAGTACTTC. The V gene is TRBV7-9, the J gene TRBJ2-7, with 7 bases identical to TRBD1. CDR1 SEHNR and CDR2 FQNEAQ come from the germline V gene (reference sequence). The CDR3 covers 14 residues. The V gene end was trimmed by 5 bases and the J gene end by 10 bases; junction bases not matched to a gene: 14.

The chain recombines TRBV13 with TRBJ1-1; no reliable D call. The CDR3 contains 12 residues. Trimming removed 3 bases at V and 3 bases at J, with 5 bases between. Germline V lookup: CDR1 PRHDT, CDR2 FYEKMQ (reference sequence). CDR3 nucleotides: TGTGCCAGCAGCTTTTCCGACACTGAAGCTTTCTTT. This encodes CASSFSDTEAFF.